A single sample is the source of the 11 T cell receptor beta chains below, sequenced in a study of identical twins. Via MiXCR, TCRdb re-called the 5' RACE reads, giving one row per CDR3 protein. The sample records about 530,000 distinct CDR3 sequences, around 15% being singletons. The same data also went into a second study, on yellow fever vaccine responses in identical twins.

Sequencing was carried out using CD4+ T cells sorted from blood. These receptors all stem from a woman between 18 and 29 years old in good health.

This rearrangement joins TRBV20-1 to TRBJ2-3, with 8 bases that match TRBD1. The trim removed 7 bases at V and 3 bases at J, leaving 9 bases unmatched. The CDR3 totals 14 residues. Germline V gene sequence: CDR1 DFQATT, CDR2 SNEGSKA (reference sequence). The CDR3: CSVPTGVMTDTQYF. CDR3 nucleotide sequence: TGCAGTGTTCCGACAGGGGTTATGACAGATACGCAGTATTTT.

There are a few counts of this clonotype. The chain carries TRBV20-1 and TRBJ2-1; 7 bases agree with TRBD1. This CDR3 contains 11 residues. Germline V gene sequence: CDR1 DFQATT, CDR2 SNEGSKA (reference sequence). V was pared by 3 bases and J by 9 bases, with 2 bases of the junction left unmatched. CDR3 bases: TGCAGTGCTAGCCAGGGGGTTGAGCAGTTCTTC. This codes for CSASQGVEQFF.

The table lists this clonotype with a few counts. This chain links TRBV24-1 with TRBJ2-1; 9 positions agree with TRBD1. Germline lookup yields CDR1 KGHDR and CDR2 SFDVKD. Germline trimming cut 2 bases from V and 4 bases from J; bases unmatched to any gene: 14. This CDR3 has 19 residues. CDR3 in amino acids: CATSDSAIRGQGIYNEQFF. The CDR3 DNA is TGTGCCACCAGTGATTCGGCAATCCGGGGACAGGGAATTTACAATGAGCAGTTCTTC.

This clonotype appeared a few times. The chain recombines TRBV6-5 with TRBJ2-1; D call uncertain. This CDR3 is 14 amino acids long. The V gene lost 4 bases and the J gene lost 5 bases, with 12 bases spanning the gap. Germline V gene sequence: CDR1 MNHEY, CDR2 SVGAGI. The CDR3: CASSSIAGDNEQFF. CDR3 in DNA: TGTGCCAGCAGTTCAATAGCAGGTGACAATGAGCAGTTCTTC.

J is TRBJ2-2 and V is TRBV11-2, with D perhaps being TRBD1 or TRBD2 (5 bases each). Trimming left V 6 bases short and J 5 bases short, with 13 bases between. The CDR3 runs 14 residues. Germline loops: CDR1 SGHAT, CDR2 FQNNGV. This chain's CDR3 is CASRRQGATGELFF. The CDR3 DNA sequence: TGTGCCAGCAGGCGGCAGGGAGCTACCGGGGAGCTGTTTTTT.

This clonotype was observed a few times. This chain joins TRBV13 and TRBJ1-1; D gene unclear. Germline assignment: CDR1 PRHDT and CDR2 FYEKMQ (reference sequence). The V end lost 2 bases, the J end lost 4 bases, and 20 bases lay between the germline ends. The CDR3 is 17 amino acids. The CDR3 sequence: CASSLRAFSREGTEAFF. The CDR3 DNA reads as TGTGCCAGCAGCTTAAGGGCTTTTAGCCGGGAGGGCACTGAAGCTTTCTTT.

This clonotype was counted between two and nine times. V gene TRBV5-8 combines with J gene TRBJ2-1; D gene uncertain. The CDR3 runs to 14 residues. CDR1 is SGHTS, CDR2 YDEGEE, per germline. V was clipped by 0 bases and J by 3 bases, with 7 bases between them. The CDR3 DNA reads as TGTGCCAGCAGCTTGGGGGTCGGCTACAATGAGCAGTTCTTC. Encoded protein: CASSLGVGYNEQFF.

The chain employs TRBV20-1 and TRBJ1-4; D remains ambiguous. The germline V and J ends were trimmed by 2 bases and 7 bases, with 8 bases remaining between them. Germline values: CDR1 DFQATT, CDR2 SNEGSKA (reference sequence). The CDR3 is made up of 12 amino acids. This chain's CDR3 is CSARQPGEKLFF. The CDR3 DNA sequence: TGCAGTGCTAGACAGCCGGGTGAAAAACTGTTTTTT.

The chain links TRBV12-3 or TRBV12-4 to TRBJ1-2; D not certain. This CDR3 has 12 residues. Trimming pared 3 bases from V and 4 bases from J, leaving 6 bases between. The CDR3 nucleotides read TGTGCCAGCAGTTTGAATACCTATGGCTACACCTTC. Protein sequence: CASSLNTYGYTF.

This clonotype appeared a few times. The rearrangement joins TRBV3-1 to TRBJ2-1, with a tentative D call TRBD2 (7 bases). Trimming cost V 4 bases and J 9 bases, with 16 bases left between them. Germline V lookup: CDR1 LGHDT, CDR2 YNNKEL (reference sequence). CDR3 length: 14 residues. CDR3 sequence (DNA): TGTGCCAGCAGCCTCGGTGGCGGGGGCCTTGAGCAGTTCTTC. This translates into CASSLGGGGLEQFF.

This clonotype has at least ten counts. The chain links TRBV14 to TRBJ2-4; D is unresolved. Germline lookup yields CDR1 SGHDN and CDR2 FVKESK. The CDR3 spans 17 residues. V was trimmed by 6 bases and J by 16 bases, leaving 34 bases between them. The chain's CDR3 is CASSHPFGGDRFFLLYF. The CDR3 DNA is TGTGCCAGCAGTCACCCTTTTGGCGGAGACCGATTCTTCCTCCTTTACTTC.